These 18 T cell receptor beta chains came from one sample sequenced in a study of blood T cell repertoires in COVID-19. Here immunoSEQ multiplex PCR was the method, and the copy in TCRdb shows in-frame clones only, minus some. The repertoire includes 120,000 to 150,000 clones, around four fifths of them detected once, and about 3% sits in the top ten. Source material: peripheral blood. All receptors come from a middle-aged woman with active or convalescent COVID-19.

This CDR3 is CATSMGNRNSNQPQHF. The CDR3 nucleotides read TGTGCCACCAGCATGGGAAACAGGAACAGCAATCAGCCCCAGCATTTT. The chain uses TRBV15 and TRBJ1-5; tentative D call: TRBD1 (5 bases). V was pared by 4 bases and J by 1 base, with 14 bases between. This CDR3 is 16 amino acids long. CDR1 and CDR2 (germline): LNHNV, YYDKDF (reference sequence).

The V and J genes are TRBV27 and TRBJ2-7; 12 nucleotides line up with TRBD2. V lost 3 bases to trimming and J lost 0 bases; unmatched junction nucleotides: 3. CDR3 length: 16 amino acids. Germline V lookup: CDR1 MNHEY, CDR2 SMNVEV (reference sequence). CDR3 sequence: CASSLKGLAGSYEQYF. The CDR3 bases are TGTGCCAGCAGTTTGAAGGGACTAGCGGGCTCCTACGAGCAGTACTTC.

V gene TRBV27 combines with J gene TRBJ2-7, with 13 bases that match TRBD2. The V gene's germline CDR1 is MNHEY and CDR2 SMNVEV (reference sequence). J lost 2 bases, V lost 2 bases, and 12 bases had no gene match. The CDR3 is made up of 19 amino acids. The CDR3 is CASSLSGLAGVSGPYEQYF. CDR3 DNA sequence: TGTGCCAGCAGTTTAAGTGGACTAGCGGGAGTCTCAGGTCCCTACGAGCAGTACTTC.

The CDR3: CASSQGASGRGYEQYF. For the CDR3, the DNA is TGTGCCAGCAGCCAAGGGGCCAGCGGGAGAGGGTACGAGCAGTACTTC. The chain uses TRBV3-1 (or the pseudogene TRBV3-2) and TRBJ2-7; 8 nucleotides line up with TRBD2. Germline V gene sequence: CDR1 LGHDT, CDR2 YNNKEL (reference sequence). CDR3 size: 16 residues. The junction had 9 bases not matched to a gene; V was cut back by 1 base and J by 4 bases.

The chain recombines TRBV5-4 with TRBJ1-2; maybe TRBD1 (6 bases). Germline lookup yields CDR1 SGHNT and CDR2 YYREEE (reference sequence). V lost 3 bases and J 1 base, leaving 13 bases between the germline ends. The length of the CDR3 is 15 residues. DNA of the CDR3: TGTGCCAGCAGCTCCGAGACAGGAGTTAACTATGGCTACACCTTC. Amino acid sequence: CASSSETGVNYGYTF. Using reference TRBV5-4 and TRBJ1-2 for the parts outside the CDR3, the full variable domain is ETGVTQSPTHLIKTRGQQVTLRCSSQSGHNTVSWYQQALGQGPQFIFQYYREEENGRGNFPPRFSGLQFPNYSSELNVNALELDDSALYLCASSSETGVNYGYTFGSGTRLTVV.

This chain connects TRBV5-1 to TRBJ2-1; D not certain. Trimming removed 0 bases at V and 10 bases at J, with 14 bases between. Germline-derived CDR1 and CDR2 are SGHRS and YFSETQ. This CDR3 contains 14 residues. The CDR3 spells CASSLGAFSREQFF. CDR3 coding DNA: TGCGCCAGCAGCTTGGGGGCCTTCAGTCGGGAGCAGTTCTTC.

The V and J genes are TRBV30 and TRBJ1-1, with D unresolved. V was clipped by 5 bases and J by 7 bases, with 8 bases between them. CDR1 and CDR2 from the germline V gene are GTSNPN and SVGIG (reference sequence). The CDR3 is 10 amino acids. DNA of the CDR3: TGTGCCTGGGGGCGGGGTGAAGCTTTCTTT. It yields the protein CAWGRGEAFF. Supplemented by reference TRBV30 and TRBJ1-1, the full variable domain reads SQTIHQWPATLVQPVGSPLSLECTVEGTSNPNLYWYRQAAGRGLQLLFYSVGIGQISSEVPQNLSASRPQDRQFILSSKKLLLSDSGFYLCAWGRGEAFFGQGTRLTVV.

The CDR3 region has the DNA TGTGCCAGCAGCTTGGGGACTTCTGGAAACACCATATATTTT. It codes for CASSLGTSGNTIYF. The chain is built from TRBV5-5 and TRBJ1-3, with unresolved D. Trimming cost V 0 bases and J 1 base, with 5 bases left between them. This CDR3 comprises 14 residues. The germline V gene has CDR1 SGHKS and CDR2 YYEKEE (reference sequence).

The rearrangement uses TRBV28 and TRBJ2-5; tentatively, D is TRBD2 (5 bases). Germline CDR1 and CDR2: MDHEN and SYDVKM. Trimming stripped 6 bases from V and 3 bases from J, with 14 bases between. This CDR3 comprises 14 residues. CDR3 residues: CASSLPGRKETQYF. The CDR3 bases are TGTGCCAGCAGCCTTCCGGGGAGAAAAGAGACCCAGTACTTC. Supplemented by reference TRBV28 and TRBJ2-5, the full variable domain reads DVKVTQSSRYLVKRTGEKVFLECVQDMDHENMFWYRQDPGLGLRLIYFSYDVKMKEKGDIPEGYSVSREKKERFSLILESASTNQTSMYLCASSLPGRKETQYFGPGTRLLVL.

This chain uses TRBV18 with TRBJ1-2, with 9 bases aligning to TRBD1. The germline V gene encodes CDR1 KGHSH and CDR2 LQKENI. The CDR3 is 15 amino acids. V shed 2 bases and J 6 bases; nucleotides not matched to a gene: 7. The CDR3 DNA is TGTGCCAGCTCACCAGCGGACAGGGGATCGAATGGCTACACCTTC. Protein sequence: CASSPADRGSNGYTF.

The CDR3 nucleotides read TGTGCCAGCAGCCCAGGGACTGAGGGCAATCAGCCCCAGCATTTT. Residues: CASSPGTEGNQPQHF. The V and J genes are TRBV5-6 and TRBJ1-5; maybe TRBD1 (5 bases). Germline V CDR1 and CDR2: SGHDT, YYEEEE. V was clipped by 4 bases and J by 2 bases, with 13 bases between them. CDR3 length equals 15 residues.

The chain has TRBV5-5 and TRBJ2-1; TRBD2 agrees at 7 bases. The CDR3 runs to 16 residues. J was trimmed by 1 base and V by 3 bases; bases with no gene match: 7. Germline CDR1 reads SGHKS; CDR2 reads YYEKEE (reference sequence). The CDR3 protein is CASSSGSGRSYNEQFF. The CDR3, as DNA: TGTGCCAGCAGCTCGGGCTCCGGGAGGTCCTACAATGAGCAGTTCTTC.

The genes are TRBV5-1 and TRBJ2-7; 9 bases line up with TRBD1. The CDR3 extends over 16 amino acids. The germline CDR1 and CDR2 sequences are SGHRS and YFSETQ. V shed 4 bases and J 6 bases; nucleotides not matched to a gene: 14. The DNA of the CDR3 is TGCGCCAGCAGCCTTATTTTTGGTGGACAGGGGTCCGAGCAGTACTTC. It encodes CASSLIFGGQGSEQYF.

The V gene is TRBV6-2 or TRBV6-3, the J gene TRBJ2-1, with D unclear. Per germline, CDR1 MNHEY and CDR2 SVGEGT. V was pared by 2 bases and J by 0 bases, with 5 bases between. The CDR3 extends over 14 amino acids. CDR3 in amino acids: CASSYTSSYNEQFF. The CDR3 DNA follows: TGTGCCAGCAGTTACACGAGCTCCTACAATGAGCAGTTCTTC.

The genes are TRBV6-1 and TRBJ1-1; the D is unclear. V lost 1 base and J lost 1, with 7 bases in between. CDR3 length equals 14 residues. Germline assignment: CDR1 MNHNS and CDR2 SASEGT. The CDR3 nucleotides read TGTGCCAGCAGTGAAGTATGGAGGAACACTGAAGCTTTCTTT. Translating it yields CASSEVWRNTEAFF.

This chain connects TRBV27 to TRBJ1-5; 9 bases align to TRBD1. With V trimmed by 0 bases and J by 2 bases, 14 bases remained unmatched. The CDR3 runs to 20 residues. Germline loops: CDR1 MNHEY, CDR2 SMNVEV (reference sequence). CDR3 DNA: TGTGCCAGCAGTTTATCAGGGGACAGGGTTTTCCAGGAGGGCAATCAGCCCCAGCATTTT. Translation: CASSLSGDRVFQEGNQPQHF.

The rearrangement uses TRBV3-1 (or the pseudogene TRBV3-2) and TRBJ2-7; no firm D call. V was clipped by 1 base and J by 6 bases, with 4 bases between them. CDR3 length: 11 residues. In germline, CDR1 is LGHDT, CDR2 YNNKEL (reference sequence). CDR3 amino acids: CASSQAREQYF. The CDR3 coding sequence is TGTGCCAGCAGCCAAGCCCGCGAGCAGTACTTC.

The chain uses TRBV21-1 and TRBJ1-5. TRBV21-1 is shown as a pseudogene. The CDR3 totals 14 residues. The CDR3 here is CASSKGGLSQPQHF. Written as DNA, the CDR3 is TGTGCCAGCAGCAAAGGAGGACTAAGCCAGCCCCAGCATTTT.